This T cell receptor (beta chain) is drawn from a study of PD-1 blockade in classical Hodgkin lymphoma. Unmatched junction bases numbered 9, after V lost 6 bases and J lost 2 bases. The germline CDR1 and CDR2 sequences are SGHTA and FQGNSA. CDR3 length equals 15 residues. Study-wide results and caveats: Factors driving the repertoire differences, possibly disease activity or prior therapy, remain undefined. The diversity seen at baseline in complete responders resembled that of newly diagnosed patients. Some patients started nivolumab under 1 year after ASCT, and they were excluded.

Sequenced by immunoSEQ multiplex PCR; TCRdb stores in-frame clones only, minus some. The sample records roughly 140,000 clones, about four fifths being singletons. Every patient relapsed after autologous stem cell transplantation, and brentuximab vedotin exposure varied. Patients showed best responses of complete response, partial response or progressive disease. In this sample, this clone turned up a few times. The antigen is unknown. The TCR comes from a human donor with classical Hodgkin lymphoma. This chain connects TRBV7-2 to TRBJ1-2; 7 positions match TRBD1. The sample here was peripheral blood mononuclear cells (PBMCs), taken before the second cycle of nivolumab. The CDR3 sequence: CASSFIQDRNYGYTF. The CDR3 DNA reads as TGTGCCAGCAGTTTTATTCAGGACAGGAACTATGGCTACACCTTC.